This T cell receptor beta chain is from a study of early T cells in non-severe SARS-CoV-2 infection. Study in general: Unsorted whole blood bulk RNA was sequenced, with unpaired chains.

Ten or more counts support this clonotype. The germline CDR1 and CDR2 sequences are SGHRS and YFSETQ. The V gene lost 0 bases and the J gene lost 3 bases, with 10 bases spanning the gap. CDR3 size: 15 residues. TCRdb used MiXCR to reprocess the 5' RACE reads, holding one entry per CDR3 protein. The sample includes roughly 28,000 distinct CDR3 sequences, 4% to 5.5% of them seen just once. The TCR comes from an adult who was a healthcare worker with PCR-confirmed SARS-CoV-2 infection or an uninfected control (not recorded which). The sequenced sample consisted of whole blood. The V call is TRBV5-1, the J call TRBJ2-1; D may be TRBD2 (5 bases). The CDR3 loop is CASSLALAGYNEQFF. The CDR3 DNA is TGCGCCAGCAGCTTGGCGCTAGCCGGCTACAATGAGCAGTTCTTC.